What follows are 5 T cell receptor beta chains derived from one specimen sequenced in a study of shared clonotypes between healthy human individuals. This table comes from immunoSEQ multiplex PCR, and its TCRdb copy is limited to in-frame clones, with some not included. The sample comprises 950,000 to 1,100,000 clones, approximately 68% of which are singletons, and about 1.5% rests with the top ten. The sequencing sample was made of memory CD4+ T cells sorted from blood. Subset noted: CD45RA-negative fraction. These TCRs come from a man aged 18-30 years in good health.

The J gene is TRBJ2-1, the V gene TRBV5-1; TRBD2 agrees at 8 bases. This CDR3 has 14 amino acids. Germline V gives CDR1 SGHRS, CDR2 YFSETQ. V dropped 4 bases and J dropped 10; count of bases not matched to a gene: 10. CDR3 sequence reads: CASSPPTSVREQFF. DNA of the CDR3: TGCGCCAGCAGCCCGCCGACTAGCGTACGGGAGCAGTTCTTC.

V and J are TRBV27 and TRBJ1-6, with TRBD1 matching over 7 bases. There are 14 residues in the CDR3. V shed 7 bases, J shed 10 bases, and the junction held 10 bases outside the gene matches. Germline assignment: CDR1 MNHEY and CDR2 SMNVEV (reference sequence). The CDR3 nucleotides read TGTGCCAGCAACACAGGGGCTTCTTGGTCACCCCTCCACTTT. The encoded protein is CASNTGASWSPLHF.

This clone has just a few counts. This chain joins TRBV5-5 and TRBJ1-5; D is possibly TRBD1 (5 bases). The germline V and J ends were trimmed by 1 base and 2 bases, with 13 bases remaining between them. Germline V gene lookup returns CDR1 SGHKS and CDR2 YYEKEE (reference sequence). This CDR3 region has 16 residues. The CDR3 loop is CASSLTGTVGNQPQHF. The CDR3 DNA sequence: TGTGCCAGCAGCTTGACCGGGACGGTGGGCAATCAGCCCCAGCATTTT.

The CDR3 loop is CASSPDLLSYNEQFF. Here the CDR3 DNA reads TGTGCCAGCTCACCAGACTTGCTTTCCTACAATGAGCAGTTCTTC. The V gene is TRBV18, the J gene TRBJ2-1; D gene ambiguous. This CDR3 is built from 15 residues. Germline CDR1 reads KGHSH; CDR2 reads LQKENI. V gave up 2 bases and J gave up 1 base, with 9 bases separating them.

The rearrangement joins TRBV18 to TRBJ1-2; D remains unclear. V lost 3 bases and J 6 bases, leaving 8 bases between the germline ends. Per germline, CDR1 KGHSH and CDR2 LQKENI. CDR3 length: 12 amino acids. The CDR3 DNA sequence: TGTGCCAGCTCACCTTCCGCAGATGGCTACACCTTC. This codes for CASSPSADGYTF.